The entry below gives a single T cell receptor beta chain sequence along with its context. Germline CDR1 and CDR2: KGHSH and LQKENI. The length of the CDR3 is 14 residues. Trimming left V 3 bases short and J 3 bases short, with 9 bases between. The source of the sample is a study of blood T cell repertoires in COVID-19. Method: immunoSEQ multiplex PCR; TCRdb's copy keeps in-frame clones and lacks some. The sample carries under 300,000 clones, about 88% recorded once. V usage is TRBV18 and J usage is TRBJ2-1, with TRBD2 as a possible D gene (5 bases). Sequenced: PBMCs or T cells enriched from blood (not recorded which). The receptor was derived from a woman between 45 and 60 years old who had recovered from COVID-19. CDR3 sequence (DNA): TGTGCCAGCTCACCTCGACTAAACTACAATGAGCAGTTCTTC. This translates into CASSPRLNYNEQFF.